These T cell receptor beta chains were read from a single sample in a study of cytomegalovirus exposure and HLA in healthy donors. Produced via immunoSEQ multiplex PCR; TCRdb's table is partial and in-frame only. The table shows 150,000 to 200,000 clones, with more than 70% occurring only once. The sample taken for sequencing was PBMCs. All receptors derive from a man in his sixties in good health and CMV-seronegative. CDR3s include the opening cysteine and the closing phenylalanine or tryptophan. Each record gives: D gene, clone size, J gene, V gene, CDR3 DNA, CDR3 protein. The D gene is left open where the match is weak. Expanded clones are given a class, and other clones once, few, many or no size at all.

d_gene: TRBD2
abundance: NA
j_gene: TRBJ2-7
v_gene: TRBV13
CDR3nt: TGTGCCAGCAGCCTCGTTGGGCGGGAGTTCCCCCACGAGCAGTACTTC
CDR3aa: CASSLVGREFPHEQYF

d_gene: NA
abundance: NA
j_gene: TRBJ1-3
v_gene: TRBV7-9
CDR3nt: TGTGCCAGCAGCCATGAGGCAGCCCTCTCTGGAAACACCATATATTTT
CDR3aa: CASSHEAALSGNTIYF

d_gene: NA
abundance: NA
j_gene: TRBJ1-3
v_gene: TRBV5-6
CDR3nt: TGTGCCAGCAGCTTGGTGACAGCCTCTGGAAACACCATATATTTT
CDR3aa: CASSLVTASGNTIYF

d_gene: NA
abundance: few
j_gene: TRBJ2-3
v_gene: TRBV27
CDR3nt: TGTGCCAGCAGTTTCCTTAGCACAGATACGCAGTATTTT
CDR3aa: CASSFLSTDTQYF

d_gene: NA
abundance: few
j_gene: TRBJ2-5
v_gene: TRBV6-5
CDR3nt: TGTGCCAGCAATAGGCAGGGACAAGAGACCCAGTACTTC
CDR3aa: CASNRQGQETQYF

d_gene: NA
abundance: NA
j_gene: TRBJ2-7
v_gene: TRBV7-9
CDR3nt: TGTGCCAGCAGCTTGTCAGGGGAATACGAGCAGTACTTC
CDR3aa: CASSLSGEYEQYF

d_gene: TRBD2
abundance: NA
j_gene: TRBJ2-5
v_gene: TRBV9
CDR3nt: TGTGCCAGCAGCGCCGCGGGACTAGCGGGGGAAGAGACCCAGTACTTC
CDR3aa: CASSAAGLAGEETQYF

d_gene: NA
abundance: NA
j_gene: TRBJ1-2
v_gene: TRBV6-1
CDR3nt: TGTGCCAGCAGTGAAGCGCTTCTGGGCAGGGGCTATGGCTACACCTTC
CDR3aa: CASSEALLGRGYGYTF

d_gene: NA
abundance: NA
j_gene: TRBJ1-5
v_gene: TRBV7-2
CDR3nt: TGTGCCAGCAGCTTTGGCCGGGACAATCAGCCCCAGCATTTT
CDR3aa: CASSFGRDNQPQHF

d_gene: TRBD1
abundance: few
j_gene: TRBJ2-7
v_gene: TRBV27
CDR3nt: TGTGCCAGCAGTCCCGGGACAGGGGGGTACGAGCAGTACTTC
CDR3aa: CASSPGTGGYEQYF

d_gene: TRBD1
abundance: NA
j_gene: TRBJ2-6
v_gene: TRBV18
CDR3nt: TGTGCCAGCTCACCGGGACAGGCCGACTCTGGGGCCAACGTCCTGACTTTC
CDR3aa: CASSPGQADSGANVLTF

d_gene: TRBD1
abundance: NA
j_gene: TRBJ2-5
v_gene: TRBV10-2
CDR3nt: TGCGCCAGCAGTGATCGGGACAGGGGGCACCAAGAGACCCAGTACTTC
CDR3aa: CASSDRDRGHQETQYF

d_gene: NA
abundance: NA
j_gene: TRBJ1-2
v_gene: TRBV6-1
CDR3nt: TGTGCCAGCAGTGAAGCGCCCCACGGGAGGACCCCCATCGGCTACACCTTC
CDR3aa: CASSEAPHGRTPIGYTF

d_gene: TRBD1
abundance: NA
j_gene: TRBJ1-4
v_gene: TRBV7-2
CDR3nt: TGTGCCAGCAGCGGAGGGAGGACAGGGCTGAGAGAAAAACTGTTTTTT
CDR3aa: CASSGGRTGLREKLFF

d_gene: TRBD2
abundance: NA
j_gene: TRBJ2-1
v_gene: TRBV19
CDR3nt: TGTGCCAGTAGGACTAGCGGGGGGAATGAGCAGTTCTTC
CDR3aa: CASRTSGGNEQFF

d_gene: TRBD1
abundance: NA
j_gene: TRBJ2-3
v_gene: TRBV18
CDR3nt: TGTGCCAGCTCACCGGGACAGGGGGCAGATACGCAGTATTTT
CDR3aa: CASSPGQGADTQYF

d_gene: TRBD1
abundance: few
j_gene: TRBJ2-5
v_gene: TRBV15
CDR3nt: TGTGCCACCAGCACCGCTTTGACAGGGTGGGAGACCCAGTACTTC
CDR3aa: CATSTALTGWETQYF

d_gene: NA
abundance: once
j_gene: TRBJ2-1
v_gene: TRBV15
CDR3nt: TGTGCCACCAGCAGAGATCCCCCCTCAGCGAGCTCCTACAATGAGCAGTTCTTC
CDR3aa: CATSRDPPSASSYNEQFF

d_gene: NA
abundance: NA
j_gene: TRBJ2-7
v_gene: TRBV7-6
CDR3nt: TGTGCCAGCAGCCTAGGACGACAGGTGGTCAACGAGCAGTACTTC
CDR3aa: CASSLGRQVVNEQYF

d_gene: TRBD1
abundance: NA
j_gene: TRBJ2-5
v_gene: TRBV7-2
CDR3nt: TGTGCCAGCAGTCCTGACAGGGCCGGGGAGACCCAGTACTTC
CDR3aa: CASSPDRAGETQYF

d_gene: NA
abundance: few
j_gene: TRBJ2-7
v_gene: TRBV28
CDR3nt: TGTGCCAGCAGCCCCTCAGGGGCGCGCCGAGATCAGTACTTC
CDR3aa: CASSPSGARRDQYF

d_gene: NA
abundance: NA
j_gene: TRBJ1-1
v_gene: TRBV28
CDR3nt: TGTGCCAGCAGTTTAGGACTCGGGGGAGCTGAAGCTTTCTTT
CDR3aa: CASSLGLGGAEAFF

d_gene: NA
abundance: NA
j_gene: TRBJ2-3
v_gene: TRBV9
CDR3nt: TGTGCCAGCACAGCAGGATCCACAGATACGCAGTATTTT
CDR3aa: CASTAGSTDTQYF

d_gene: TRBD2
abundance: once
j_gene: TRBJ2-3
v_gene: TRBV7-3
CDR3nt: TGTGCCAGCAGCAAAGGGACTAGCGGGGGCACAGATACGCAGTATTTT
CDR3aa: CASSKGTSGGTDTQYF

d_gene: NA
abundance: few
j_gene: TRBJ2-5
v_gene: TRBV21-1
CDR3nt: TGTGCCAGCAGCAAAGCCGTGGTATGGTCGGGACAGGGATGGGGTGAGACCCAGTACTTC
CDR3aa: CASSKAVVWSGQGWGETQYF

d_gene: TRBD1
abundance: few
j_gene: TRBJ2-1
v_gene: TRBV11-3
CDR3nt: TGTGCCAGCAGCTTGTCCGGGACAGGGCCCTACAATGAGCAGTTCTTC
CDR3aa: CASSLSGTGPYNEQFF

d_gene: NA
abundance: NA
j_gene: TRBJ2-1
v_gene: TRBV9
CDR3nt: TGTGCCAGCAGCCCCAGTGATAGCCACAATGAGCAGTTCTTC
CDR3aa: CASSPSDSHNEQFF

d_gene: TRBD2
abundance: NA
j_gene: TRBJ2-3
v_gene: TRBV5-5
CDR3nt: TGTGCCAGCAGCTCCGCCCAACGGGGGGGTGGGGCAGCAGATACGCAGTATTTT
CDR3aa: CASSSAQRGGGAADTQYF

d_gene: TRBD1
abundance: NA
j_gene: TRBJ1-2
v_gene: TRBV5-1
CDR3nt: TGCGCCAGCAGCACAGGCCGGGACAGGTTTAACTATGGCTACACCTTC
CDR3aa: CASSTGRDRFNYGYTF

d_gene: TRBD1
abundance: NA
j_gene: TRBJ2-3
v_gene: TRBV7-2
CDR3nt: TGTGCCAGCAGCTTCCGGACAGGGCGTGATACGCAGTATTTT
CDR3aa: CASSFRTGRDTQYF

d_gene: TRBD1
abundance: NA
j_gene: TRBJ2-3
v_gene: TRBV5-1
CDR3nt: TGCGCCAGCAGCTGGACAGGGACAGATACGCAGTATTTT
CDR3aa: CASSWTGTDTQYF

d_gene: NA
abundance: NA
j_gene: TRBJ2-6
v_gene: TRBV27
CDR3nt: TGTGCCAGCAGTGCAGGGAATTTCCTCTCTGGGGCCAACGTCCTGACTTTC
CDR3aa: CASSAGNFLSGANVLTF

d_gene: NA
abundance: NA
j_gene: TRBJ2-1
v_gene: TRBV29-1
CDR3nt: TGCAGCGTTGAAGGGCTAGCGTCCAATGAGCAGTTCTTC
CDR3aa: CSVEGLASNEQFF

d_gene: TRBD1
abundance: NA
j_gene: TRBJ1-4
v_gene: TRBV7-9
CDR3nt: TGTTCCAGCAGCTTAGATTACAGGGGGAATGAAAAACTGTTTTTT
CDR3aa: CSSSLDYRGNEKLFF

d_gene: TRBD1
abundance: NA
j_gene: TRBJ1-1
v_gene: TRBV7-9
CDR3nt: TGTGCCAGCAGCCGAAAGGGGGCGTTTAACACTGAAGCTTTCTTT
CDR3aa: CASSRKGAFNTEAFF

d_gene: NA
abundance: NA
j_gene: TRBJ1-4
v_gene: TRBV30
CDR3nt: TGTGCCGGGTCGGTCGGAGTCGGGGAAAAACTGTTTTTT
CDR3aa: CAGSVGVGEKLFF

d_gene: TRBD1
abundance: NA
j_gene: TRBJ2-1
v_gene: TRBV10-3
CDR3nt: TGTGCCATCACCGAAGGGGACAGAAACAATGAGCAGTTCTTC
CDR3aa: CAITEGDRNNEQFF

d_gene: NA
abundance: NA
j_gene: TRBJ1-1
v_gene: TRBV28
CDR3nt: TGTGCCAGCAGTTTTACGGGGTTTGGACCGAACACTGAAGCTTTCTTT
CDR3aa: CASSFTGFGPNTEAFF

d_gene: NA
abundance: NA
j_gene: TRBJ2-7
v_gene: TRBV28
CDR3nt: TGTGCCAGTGCCGGCGGGTATACCTACGAGCAGTACTTC
CDR3aa: CASAGGYTYEQYF

d_gene: NA
abundance: NA
j_gene: TRBJ2-7
v_gene: TRBV5-4
CDR3nt: TGTGCCAGCAGCTCCCCGGGACATTCCTACGAGCAGTACTTC
CDR3aa: CASSSPGHSYEQYF

d_gene: NA
abundance: NA
j_gene: TRBJ2-2
v_gene: TRBV6-5
CDR3nt: TGTGCCAGCAGTGCTAAAGCCGGCGGGGAGCTGTTTTTT
CDR3aa: CASSAKAGGELFF

d_gene: NA
abundance: NA
j_gene: TRBJ2-7
v_gene: TRBV7-6
CDR3nt: TGTGCCAGCAGCTCAAGACAGGTTCGAACCGAGCAGTACTTC
CDR3aa: CASSSRQVRTEQYF

d_gene: NA
abundance: once
j_gene: TRBJ2-3
v_gene: TRBV7-2
CDR3nt: TGTGCCAGCAGCCCAGCCTTTTTCGGGGGCACAGATACGCAGTATTTT
CDR3aa: CASSPAFFGGTDTQYF

d_gene: NA
abundance: NA
j_gene: TRBJ2-7
v_gene: TRBV18
CDR3nt: TGTGCCAGCTCGTCCGACTCCGGGGAGCAGTACTTC
CDR3aa: CASSSDSGEQYF

d_gene: NA
abundance: NA
j_gene: TRBJ1-2
v_gene: TRBV18
CDR3nt: TGTGCCAGCTCACCACAAGATGGGCGAGTTGGGGGGACCTATGGCTACACCTTC
CDR3aa: CASSPQDGRVGGTYGYTF

d_gene: TRBD1
abundance: NA
j_gene: TRBJ2-5
v_gene: TRBV7-2
CDR3nt: TGTGCCAGCAGCCTCCGGACAGGGACGGGTGAGACCCAGTACTTC
CDR3aa: CASSLRTGTGETQYF

d_gene: NA
abundance: few
j_gene: TRBJ1-2
v_gene: TRBV27
CDR3nt: TGTGCCAGCAGTTCGGGAACTGGCTACACCTTC
CDR3aa: CASSSGTGYTF

d_gene: TRBD1
abundance: NA
j_gene: TRBJ2-7
v_gene: TRBV30
CDR3nt: TGTGCCTGGAGAAAGCAGGGGGCTCTCTACGAGCAGTACTTC
CDR3aa: CAWRKQGALYEQYF

d_gene: NA
abundance: NA
j_gene: TRBJ1-1
v_gene: TRBV7-6
CDR3nt: TGTGCCAGCAGCCTAACAGTGAACACTGAAGCTTTCTTT
CDR3aa: CASSLTVNTEAFF

d_gene: NA
abundance: NA
j_gene: TRBJ2-7
v_gene: TRBV11-2
CDR3nt: TGTGCCAGCAGCTTAGAAAGAGCGGACGAGCAGTACTTC
CDR3aa: CASSLERADEQYF

d_gene: NA
abundance: NA
j_gene: TRBJ2-7
v_gene: TRBV11-3
CDR3nt: TGTGCCAGCAGCTTACAGGCAGGTTCCTACGAGCAGTACTTC
CDR3aa: CASSLQAGSYEQYF

d_gene: NA
abundance: NA
j_gene: TRBJ1-6
v_gene: TRBV7-2
CDR3nt: TGTGCCAGCAGCTTTACCGCGGGGGCGGGTTCACCCCTCCACTTT
CDR3aa: CASSFTAGAGSPLHF

d_gene: NA
abundance: NA
j_gene: TRBJ2-1
v_gene: TRBV10-1
CDR3nt: TGCGCCAGCAGCCCCTCCCGCGGAACAATTGAGCAGTTCTTC
CDR3aa: CASSPSRGTIEQFF

d_gene: TRBD1
abundance: NA
j_gene: TRBJ1-2
v_gene: TRBV7-3
CDR3nt: TGTGCCAGCAGCTTGGGGGGTGGACAGGGGGCTTCCTATGGCTACACCTTC
CDR3aa: CASSLGGGQGASYGYTF

d_gene: TRBD2
abundance: NA
j_gene: TRBJ2-5
v_gene: TRBV11-2
CDR3nt: TGTGCCAGCAGCTTAGAGTGGGCTAGCGGGGGGCACGAGACCCAGTACTTC
CDR3aa: CASSLEWASGGHETQYF

d_gene: NA
abundance: NA
j_gene: TRBJ2-7
v_gene: TRBV6-1
CDR3nt: TGTGCCAGCAGTGTTGGGTCAGGGGTCGTCTACGAGCAGTACTTC
CDR3aa: CASSVGSGVVYEQYF

d_gene: TRBD1
abundance: NA
j_gene: TRBJ2-7
v_gene: TRBV9
CDR3nt: TGTGCCAGCAGCGTGTCCCCACAGGGGCCGTCCTACGAGCAGTACTTC
CDR3aa: CASSVSPQGPSYEQYF

d_gene: TRBD1
abundance: once
j_gene: TRBJ2-7
v_gene: TRBV7-9
CDR3nt: TGTGCCAGCAGCCCCCGGGACAGGGGCCACGAGCAGTACTTC
CDR3aa: CASSPRDRGHEQYF